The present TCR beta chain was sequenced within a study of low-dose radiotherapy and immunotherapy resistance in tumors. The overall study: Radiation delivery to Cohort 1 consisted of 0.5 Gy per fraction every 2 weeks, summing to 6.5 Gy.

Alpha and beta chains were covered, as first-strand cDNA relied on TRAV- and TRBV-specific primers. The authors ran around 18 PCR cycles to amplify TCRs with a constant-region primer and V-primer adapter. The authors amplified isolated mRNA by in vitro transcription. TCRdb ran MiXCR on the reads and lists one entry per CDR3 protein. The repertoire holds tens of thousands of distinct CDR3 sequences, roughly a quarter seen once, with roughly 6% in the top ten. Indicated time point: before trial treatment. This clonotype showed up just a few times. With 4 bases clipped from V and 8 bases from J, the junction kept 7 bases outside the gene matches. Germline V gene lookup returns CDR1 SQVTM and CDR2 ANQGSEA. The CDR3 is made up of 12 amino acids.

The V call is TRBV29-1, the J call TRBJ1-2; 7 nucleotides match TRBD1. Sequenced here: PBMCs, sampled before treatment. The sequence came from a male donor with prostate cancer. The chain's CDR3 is CSVVTQGEGYTF. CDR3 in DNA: TGCAGCGTTGTAACGCAGGGGGAAGGCTACACCTTC. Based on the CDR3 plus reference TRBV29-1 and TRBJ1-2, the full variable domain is SAVISQKPSRDICQRGTSLTIQCQVDSQVTMMFWYRQQPGQSLTLIATANQGSEATYESGFVIDKFPISRPNLTFSTLTVSNMSPEDSSIYLCSVVTQGEGYTFGSGTRLTVV.